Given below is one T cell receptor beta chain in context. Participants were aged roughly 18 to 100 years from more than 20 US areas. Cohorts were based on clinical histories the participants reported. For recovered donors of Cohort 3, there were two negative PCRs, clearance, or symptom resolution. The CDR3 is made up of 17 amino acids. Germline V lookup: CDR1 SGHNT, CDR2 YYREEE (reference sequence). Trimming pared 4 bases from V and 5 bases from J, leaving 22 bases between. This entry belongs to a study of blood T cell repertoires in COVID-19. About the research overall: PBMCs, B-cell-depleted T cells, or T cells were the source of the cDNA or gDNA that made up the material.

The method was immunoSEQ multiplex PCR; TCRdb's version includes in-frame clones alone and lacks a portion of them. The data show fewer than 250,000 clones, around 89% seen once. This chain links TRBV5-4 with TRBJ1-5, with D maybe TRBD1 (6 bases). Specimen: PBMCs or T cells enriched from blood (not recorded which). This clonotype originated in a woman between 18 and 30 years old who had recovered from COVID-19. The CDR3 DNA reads TGTGCCAGCAGCCCCCGGTTTGGACAGTCGGCGTATCAGCCCCAGCATTTT. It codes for CASSPRFGQSAYQPQHF.